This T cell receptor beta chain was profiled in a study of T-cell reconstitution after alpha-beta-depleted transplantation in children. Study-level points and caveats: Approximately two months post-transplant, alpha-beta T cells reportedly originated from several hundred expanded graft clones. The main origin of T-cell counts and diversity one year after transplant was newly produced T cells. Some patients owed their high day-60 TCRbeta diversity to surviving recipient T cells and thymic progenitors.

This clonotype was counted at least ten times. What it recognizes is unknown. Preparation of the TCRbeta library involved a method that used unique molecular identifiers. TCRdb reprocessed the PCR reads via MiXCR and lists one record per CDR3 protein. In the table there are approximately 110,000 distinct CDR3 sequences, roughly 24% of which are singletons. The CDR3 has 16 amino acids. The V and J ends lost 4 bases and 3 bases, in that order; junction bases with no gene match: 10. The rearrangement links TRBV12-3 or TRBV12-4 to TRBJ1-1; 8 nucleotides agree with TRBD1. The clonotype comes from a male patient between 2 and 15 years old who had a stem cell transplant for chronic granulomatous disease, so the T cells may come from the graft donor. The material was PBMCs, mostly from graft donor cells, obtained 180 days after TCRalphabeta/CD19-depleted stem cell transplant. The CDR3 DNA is TGTGCCAGCAGTTCGCGTCAGGGGGCGCGTGACACTGAAGCTTTCTTT. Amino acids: CASSSRQGARDTEAFF.